These 15 T cell receptor beta chains came from one sample sequenced in a study of beta chain features in type 1 diabetes. Antigens of these TCRs are unknown. Study-level results: In all four CD4+ subsets, TCRB CDR3 length was significantly, moderately reduced in type 1 diabetes.

Expressed TCRB transcripts got sequenced, as all isolated RNA was reverse transcribed. The protocol was immunoSEQ multiplex PCR, while the TCRdb copy is restricted to in-frame clones and leaves out a portion. The data contain 600,000 or so clones, roughly an eighth of them singletons. The specimen sequenced was naive CD4+ T cells from blood. The receptors here all came from a man in his thirties or forties with type 1 diabetes.

The chain combines TRBV6-5 with TRBJ2-1; 8 nucleotides match TRBD1. The CDR3 has 11 residues. CDR1 is MNHEY, CDR2 SVGAGI, per germline. V shed 5 bases and J 12 bases; nucleotides not matched to a gene: 3. The CDR3 loop is CASSTGQGQFF. Written as DNA, the CDR3 is TGTGCCAGCAGTACCGGACAGGGGCAGTTCTTC.

The rearrangement joins TRBV4-2 to TRBJ2-5; TRBD2 might be the D (5 bases). Germline V gene lookup returns CDR1 LGHNA and CDR2 YNFKEQ. This CDR3 region has 14 residues. V dropped 6 bases and J dropped 4 bases, with 15 bases sitting between them. For the CDR3, the DNA is TGTGCCAGCAGTGGACGGACTGCCACAGAGACCCAGTACTTC. It encodes CASSGRTATETQYF.

This clone occurred a few times. The V call is TRBV6-5, the J call TRBJ2-7, with 8 positions matching TRBD1. CDR3 length equals 14 residues. Germline lookup yields CDR1 MNHEY and CDR2 SVGAGI. V shed 6 bases, J shed 3 bases, and the junction held 7 bases outside the gene matches. The CDR3 coding sequence is TGTGCCAGCAGATCCTCCGGACAGGGCTACGAGCAGTACTTC. Protein: CASRSSGQGYEQYF.

This clone has just a few counts. This chain links TRBV4-2 with TRBJ2-7; 9 bases fit TRBD1. With V trimmed by 3 bases and J by 4 bases, 7 bases remained unmatched. This CDR3 region has 15 residues. The germline V gene has CDR1 LGHNA and CDR2 YNFKEQ. CDR3 nucleotides: TGTGCCAGCAGCCAGGACCCCGGGACAGGGTACGAGCAGTACTTC. The encoded protein is CASSQDPGTGYEQYF.

With respect to this clone: The junction differs from germline at one of its ends, possibly a read error. This chain uses TRBV2 with TRBJ2-7, with a weak D call TRBD1 (6 bases). CDR1 and CDR2 from the germline V gene are SNHLY and FYNNEI. The CDR3 extends over 11 amino acids. The CDR3 sequence is CASRETGIVDF. For the CDR3, the DNA is TGTGCCAGCAGAGAAACAGGGATCGTTGACTTC.

V is TRBV7-9 and J is TRBJ1-5; possibly TRBD1 for D (5 bases). With 5 bases removed from V and 1 base from J, the gap between germline ends came to 9 bases. In germline, CDR1 is SEHNR, CDR2 FQNEAQ (reference sequence). The CDR3 has 14 amino acids. CDR3 bases: TGTGCCAGCAGCCATGGGGGAAGCAATCAGCCCCAGCATTTT. This encodes CASSHGGSNQPQHF. The full variable domain, rest sourced from reference TRBV7-9 and TRBJ1-5, is DTGVSQNPRHKITKRGQNVTFRCDPISEHNRLYWYRQTLGQGPEFLTYFQNEAQLEKSRLLSDRFSAERPKGSFSTLEIQRTEQGDSAMYLCASSHGGSNQPQHFGDGTRLSIL.

This clone was counted many times. The J gene is TRBJ2-6, the V gene TRBV19; D unresolved. V dropped 3 bases and J dropped 0 bases, with 12 bases sitting between them. Germline V CDR1 and CDR2: LNHDA, SQIVND (reference sequence). CDR3 length equals 17 residues. The CDR3 region is CASSMWPTSSGANVLTF. In DNA, the CDR3 is TGTGCCAGTAGTATGTGGCCCACGAGCTCTGGGGCCAACGTCCTGACTTTC.

The CDR3, as DNA: TGTGCCACTCAAGCGGGGTACACAGATACGCAGTATTTT. This translates into CATQAGYTDTQYF. J is TRBJ2-3 and V is TRBV28; 7 bases line up with TRBD2. Germline trimming cut 10 bases from V and 2 bases from J; bases unmatched to any gene: 6. Germline loops: CDR1 MDHEN, CDR2 SYDVKM. The CDR3 runs 13 residues.

The chain couples TRBV29-1 to TRBJ1-1, with unresolved D. From germline, CDR1 is SQVTM and CDR2 ANQGSEA. CDR3 length equals 11 residues. The V and J ends lost 4 bases and 7 bases respectively, with 10 bases between them. CDR3 sequence: CSVADISEAFF. For the CDR3, the DNA is TGCAGCGTTGCAGATATCAGTGAAGCTTTCTTT. Full variable domain (outside the CDR3, taken from reference TRBV29-1 and TRBJ1-1): SAVISQKPSRDICQRGTSLTIQCQVDSQVTMMFWYRQQPGQSLTLIATANQGSEATYESGFVIDKFPISRPNLTFSTLTVSNMSPEDSSIYLCSVADISEAFFGQGTRLTVV.

J is TRBJ2-1 and V is TRBV25-1; D is possibly TRBD1 or TRBD2 (5 bases each). V was trimmed by 3 bases and J by 5 bases, leaving 14 bases between them. The CDR3 spans 15 residues. CDR1 and CDR2 (germline): MGHDK, SYGVNS. CDR3 amino acids: CASSDAGTEDNEQFF. Written as DNA, the CDR3 is TGTGCCAGCAGTGACGCCGGGACCGAAGACAATGAGCAGTTCTTC.

The chain combines TRBV6-1 with TRBJ1-5; 9 bases align to TRBD1. The V gene's germline CDR1 is MNHNS and CDR2 SASEGT. The CDR3 sequence is 14 residues long. V dropped 6 bases and J dropped 6; count of bases not matched to a gene: 6. As DNA, the CDR3 is TGTGCCAGCAGGCTGACAGGGGGTGCTCAGCCCCAGCATTTT. The encoded protein is CASRLTGGAQPQHF.

This clone was detected only a few times. The chain employs TRBV30 and TRBJ2-5; TRBD2 matches at 12 bases. Germline assignment: CDR1 GTSNPN and CDR2 SVGIG (reference sequence). The CDR3 runs to 14 residues. Germline trimming cut 7 bases from V and 4 bases from J; bases unmatched to any gene: 7. Here the CDR3 reads CALSTSGGRETQYF. The CDR3, as DNA: TGTGCCTTATCGACTAGCGGGGGTAGAGAGACCCAGTACTTC.

The table lists this clone with a few counts. The gene calls are TRBV5-1 and TRBJ2-2; TRBD1 agrees at 8 bases. V lost 3 bases, J lost 4 bases, and 11 bases stayed unmatched. The CDR3 has 17 amino acids. Germline CDR1 is SGHRS and CDR2 is YFSETQ. CDR3 nucleotides: TGCGCCAGCAGCTCCCTAACCCTGGACAGGGCCACCGGGGAGCTGTTTTTT. Its translation: CASSSLTLDRATGELFF.

This clone has a handful of counts. The gene calls are TRBV29-1 and TRBJ2-2; 7 nucleotides match TRBD1. The CDR3 is 16 residues long. CDR1 and CDR2 (germline): SQVTM, ANQGSEA. The junction had 16 bases not matched to a gene; V was cut back by 6 bases and J by 6 bases. The CDR3 sequence is CSVRDSWYGASGELFF. The CDR3 bases are TGCAGCGTCCGGGACAGCTGGTATGGGGCCTCCGGGGAGCTGTTTTTT.

The chain couples TRBV13 to TRBJ2-2; 10 nucleotides agree with TRBD1. CDR3 length: 15 residues. Trimming at V came to 5 bases and at J to 7 bases, leaving 7 bases not matched to a gene. Germline CDR1 is PRHDT and CDR2 is FYEKMQ (reference sequence). The CDR3 spells CASSPDRGRFGELFF. CDR3 nucleotides: TGTGCCAGCAGCCCCGACAGGGGGCGCTTCGGGGAGCTGTTTTTT.